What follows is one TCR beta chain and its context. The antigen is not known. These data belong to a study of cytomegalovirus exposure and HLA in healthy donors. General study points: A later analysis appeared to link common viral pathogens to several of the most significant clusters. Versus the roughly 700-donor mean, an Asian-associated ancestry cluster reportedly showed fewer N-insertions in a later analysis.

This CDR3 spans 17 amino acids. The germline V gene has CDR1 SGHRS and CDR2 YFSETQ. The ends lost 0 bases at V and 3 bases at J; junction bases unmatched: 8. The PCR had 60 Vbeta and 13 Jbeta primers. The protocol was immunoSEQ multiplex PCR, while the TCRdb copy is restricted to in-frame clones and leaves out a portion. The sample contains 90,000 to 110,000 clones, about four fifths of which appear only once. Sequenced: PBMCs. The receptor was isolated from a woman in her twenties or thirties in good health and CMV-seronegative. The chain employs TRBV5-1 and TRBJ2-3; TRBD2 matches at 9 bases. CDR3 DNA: TGCGCCAGCAGCTTGGCCCGGGGTAGCGGGAGAACAGATACGCAGTATTTT. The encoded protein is CASSLARGSGRTDTQYF.